These 30 T cell receptor beta chains were all obtained from the same sample, sequenced in a study of graft-versus-host responses after intestinal transplantation (dated by TCRdb to about 2021). The time point label of this sample denotes: cells obtained before transplantation from donor or recipient. Antigens for these TCRs are unknown. Receptor amplification or capture employed the immunoSEQ multiplex PCR assay. TCRdb took this table from immuneACCESS and kept in-frame rearrangements with V and J called. Such tables lack part of the clones; where checked against another copy, unresolved V genes explain under half of the gap, and the rest is unexplained. The sample table shows roughly 50,000 clones, and about 90% are seen once. Jointly, the top ten make up approximately 2.7% of the sample. Material: unstimulated CD4+ T cells sorted from spleen or lymph node cells, obtained before transplant. The receptors derive from a human donor who was the organ donor for an intestinal transplant.

J is TRBJ2-1 and V is TRBV27, with 9 nucleotides matching TRBD1. Germline CDR1 and CDR2: MNHEY and SMNVEV (reference sequence). CDR3 size: 15 residues. The V and J ends lost 5 bases and 5 bases, in that order; junction bases with no gene match: 7. CDR3 sequence: CASSPRTGVDNEQFF. In nucleotides, the CDR3 is TGTGCCAGCAGTCCCCGGACAGGGGTCGACAATGAGCAGTTCTTC.

This clone was seen once. CDR3 in amino acids: CASSGRIGDTQYF. The CDR3 DNA reads TGTGCCAGTAGCGGGAGGATTGGGGATACGCAGTATTTT. This chain connects TRBV19 to TRBJ2-3; TRBD2 matches at 7 bases. This CDR3 is built from 13 residues. V shed 6 bases and J 6 bases; nucleotides not matched to a gene: 6. Germline CDR1 and CDR2: LNHDA and SQIVND (reference sequence).

CDR3 nucleotide sequence: TGTGCCAGCAGCTCCCCGGGCCGAGGCCGCTACGAGCAGTACTTC. Protein sequence: CASSSPGRGRYEQYF. The chain carries TRBV5-4 and TRBJ2-5, with D uncertain. Matching the DNA end better, TRBJ2-7 makes the J call doubtful. This CDR3 spans 15 amino acids. Germline V gives CDR1 SGHNT, CDR2 YYREEE (reference sequence).

The chain employs TRBV7-9 and TRBJ2-5, with D unclear. CDR1 and CDR2 (germline): SEHNR, FQNEAQ (reference sequence). The CDR3 consists of 13 residues. V was shortened by 3 bases and J by 1 base, with 6 bases between the two germline ends. For the CDR3, the DNA is TGTGCCAGCAGCTTTTCTAGCCAAGAGACCCAGTACTTC. Its translation: CASSFSSQETQYF.

This chain connects TRBV7-9 to TRBJ2-1; 14 positions agree with TRBD2. The V segment lost 1 base and the J segment 2 bases; nucleotides outside the gene matches: 1. Germline V lookup: CDR1 SEHNR, CDR2 FQNEAQ (reference sequence). CDR3 length equals 17 residues. CDR3 protein: CASSLGTSGRPYNEQFF. The CDR3 DNA reads as TGTGCCAGCAGCTTAGGGACTAGCGGGAGGCCCTACAATGAGCAGTTCTTC.

The gene calls are TRBV5-4 and TRBJ1-4; TRBD1 might be the D (5 bases). V shed 0 bases and J shed 10 bases, with 13 bases lying between them. The germline V gene has CDR1 SGHNT and CDR2 YYREEE (reference sequence). This CDR3 region has 14 residues. CDR3 in amino acids: CASSLEGQRGKLFF. In nucleotides, the CDR3 is TGTGCCAGCAGCTTGGAAGGACAACGAGGAAAACTGTTTTTT.

This clone was picked up a small number of times. The same CDR3 can be traced to other DNA sequences in this sample. This chain joins TRBV28 and TRBJ2-7; D remains unclear. V was shortened by 2 bases and J by 2 bases, with 4 bases between the two germline ends. From germline, CDR1 is MDHEN and CDR2 SYDVKM. The CDR3 spans 12 residues. Written as DNA, the CDR3 is TGTGCCAGCAGTTTAGCGGCCTACGAGCAGTACTTC. As protein: CASSLAAYEQYF.

This chain connects TRBV28 to TRBJ2-3; 7 nucleotides agree with TRBD1. CDR3 length: 15 residues. V trimming: 4 bases; J trimming: 8 bases; junction bases outside the gene matches: 12. Germline lookup yields CDR1 MDHEN and CDR2 SYDVKM. The CDR3 loop is CASSYSGGPIGTQYF. In DNA form, the CDR3 reads TGTGCCAGCAGTTACTCAGGGGGTCCGATCGGTACGCAGTATTTT. Supplemented by reference TRBV28 and TRBJ2-3, the full variable domain reads DVKVTQSSRYLVKRTGEKVFLECVQDMDHENMFWYRQDPGLGLRLIYFSYDVKMKEKGDIPEGYSVSREKKERFSLILESASTNQTSMYLCASSYSGGPIGTQYFGPGTRLTVL.

The chain recombines TRBV11-3 with TRBJ2-3; TRBD2 matches 14 bases. The ends lost 5 bases at V and 5 bases at J; junction bases unmatched: 6. In germline, CDR1 is SGHNT, CDR2 YENEEA. The CDR3 has 16 amino acids. Here the CDR3 DNA reads TGTGCCAGCAGCACGGGACTAGCGGGAGCAGAAGATACGCAGTATTTT. This sequence encodes CASSTGLAGAEDTQYF.

The chain is built from TRBV20-1 and TRBJ2-7; D unresolved. The germline gives CDR1 DFQATT, CDR2 SNEGSKA (reference sequence). CDR3 length: 11 amino acids. V was cut by 3 bases and J by 2 bases, with 5 bases left in between. CDR3 in amino acids: CSASNAYEQYF. The CDR3, as DNA: TGCAGTGCTAGCAACGCCTACGAGCAGTACTTC.

V usage is TRBV7-2 and J usage is TRBJ1-1, with D perhaps matching TRBD1 (6 bases). CDR3 size: 15 residues. Trimming took 5 bases from V and 0 from J, leaving 13 bases between them. Per the germline V gene, CDR1 is SGHTA and CDR2 is FQGNSA. The chain's CDR3 is CASSLGQLVNTEAFF. The DNA for the CDR3 is TGTGCCAGCAGCCTAGGACAGCTTGTGAACACTGAAGCTTTCTTT.

This clone was recorded a few times. The chain couples TRBV15 to TRBJ2-1; TRBD1 aligns across 10 bases. V shed 4 bases, J shed 8 bases, and the junction held 5 bases outside the gene matches. The CDR3 length is 14 residues. The germline V gene has CDR1 LNHNV and CDR2 YYDKDF (reference sequence). CDR3 protein: CATSTRQGADEQFF. The CDR3 DNA follows: TGTGCCACCAGCACGCGACAGGGGGCGGATGAGCAGTTCTTC.

V is TRBV7-9 and J is TRBJ1-1; no clear D. The CDR3 spans 16 residues. The ends were cut back, 1 base at V and 4 bases at J, with 16 bases in the middle. Germline values: CDR1 SEHNR, CDR2 FQNEAQ (reference sequence). The CDR3 DNA is TGTGCCAGCAGCTTAGGGTCTCGGGCTTTAGGCACTGAAGCTTTCTTT. Translation gives CASSLGSRALGTEAFF.

The chain carries TRBV27 and TRBJ2-2, with TRBD2 matching over 9 bases. With 2 bases clipped from V and 2 bases from J, the junction kept 6 bases outside the gene matches. The CDR3 loop spans 17 amino acids. CDR1 is MNHEY and CDR2 is SMNVEV in the germline V gene (reference sequence). The CDR3 loop is CASSLRRAGGNTGELFF. CDR3 coding DNA: TGTGCCAGCAGTTTAAGGAGAGCGGGAGGAAACACCGGGGAGCTGTTTTTT.

The rearrangement uses TRBV28 and TRBJ2-1; 13 bases are a match to TRBD2. Germline V gives CDR1 MDHEN, CDR2 SYDVKM. V shed 4 bases, J shed 9 bases, and the junction held 18 bases outside the gene matches. CDR3 length: 19 amino acids. The CDR3 bases are TGTGCCAGCAGTTCGAGTAACCCGGGACTAGCGGGGAAATGGGGTGAGCAGTTCTTC. Protein product: CASSSSNPGLAGKWGEQFF.

The V gene is TRBV19, the J gene TRBJ2-3; no firm D call. The CDR3 totals 12 residues. Trimming cost V 3 bases and J 4 bases, with 5 bases left between them. Germline V gene lookup returns CDR1 LNHDA and CDR2 SQIVND (reference sequence). The CDR3 region is CASSIGPDTQYF. As DNA, the CDR3 is TGTGCCAGTAGTATTGGCCCAGATACGCAGTATTTT.

The chain joins TRBV18 to TRBJ2-3, with 10 nucleotides matching TRBD1. The CDR3 length is 16 residues. V was clipped by 3 bases and J by 2 bases; unmatched bases: 5. The germline gives CDR1 KGHSH, CDR2 LQKENI. The CDR3 spells CASSPGTGVHTDTQYF. CDR3 sequence (DNA): TGTGCCAGCTCACCGGGGACAGGGGTTCACACAGATACGCAGTATTTT.

In DNA, the CDR3 is TGCGCCAGCAAGGAAGATACGCAGTATTTT. Its translation: CASKEDTQYF. The chain couples TRBV10-1 to TRBJ2-3; D is unresolved. Deletions cut 7 bases from V and 5 bases from J, with 4 bases between. CDR3 length: 10 residues. Per germline, CDR1 WNHNN and CDR2 SYGVQD (reference sequence).

The V gene is TRBV4-1, the J gene TRBJ2-7; 8 bases align to TRBD1. Germline assignment: CDR1 MGHRA and CDR2 YSYEKL. The CDR3 spans 16 residues. V lost 1 base and J lost 5; bases outside the gene matches: 10. The chain's CDR3 is CASSQVVRGPPNEQYF. In DNA, the CDR3 is TGCGCCAGCAGCCAAGTTGTCAGGGGGCCCCCCAACGAGCAGTACTTC.

The chain joins TRBV27 to TRBJ2-4; perhaps TRBD1 as D (6 bases). The germline V gene encodes CDR1 MNHEY and CDR2 SMNVEV (reference sequence). This CDR3 is 14 amino acids long. Trimming pared 4 bases from V and 5 bases from J, leaving 12 bases between. The DNA of the CDR3 is TGTGCCAGCAGTTCCCGATGGGGGCAAAACATTCAGTACTTC. It codes for CASSSRWGQNIQYF.

CDR3 nucleotides: TGCGCCAGCAGCCAAGAAGGGACAGGGGGTGAAAAACTGTTTTTT. Translated: CASSQEGTGGEKLFF. The V gene is TRBV4-3, the J gene TRBJ1-4; 11 bases are shared with TRBD1. The CDR3 sequence is 15 residues long. With 0 bases clipped from V and 7 bases from J, the junction kept 1 base outside the gene matches. CDR1 is LGHNA, CDR2 YSLEER, per germline.

The V gene is TRBV27, the J gene TRBJ2-3; D might be TRBD1 (7 bases). The CDR3 runs to 18 residues. Germline assignment: CDR1 MNHEY and CDR2 SMNVEV (reference sequence). The V and J ends lost 1 base and 6 bases respectively, with 23 bases between them. The CDR3, as DNA: TGTGCCAGCAGTTTATATTCCCAGGGCAGGGGGGATGATGATACGCAGTATTTT. It translates to CASSLYSQGRGDDDTQYF.

The gene calls are TRBV2 and TRBJ2-1; a possible D gene is TRBD2 (5 bases). CDR1 is SNHLY, CDR2 FYNNEI, per germline. This CDR3 is built from 15 residues. The V gene lost 7 bases and the J gene lost 9 bases, with 22 bases spanning the gap. The CDR3 DNA reads as TGTGCCAGCACCAGCCGAGAGGGATGGCCCAGTGAGCAGTTCTTC. It yields the protein CASTSREGWPSEQFF.

The rearrangement uses TRBV4-3 and TRBJ2-3, with TRBD2 matching 16 bases. The trim removed 0 bases at V and 1 base at J, leaving 13 bases unmatched. The CDR3 runs to 22 residues. Germline V gives CDR1 LGHNA, CDR2 YSLEER. CDR3 residues: CASSQDRAPGLAGGLRTDTQYF. CDR3 nucleotides: TGCGCCAGCAGCCAAGATAGGGCCCCGGGACTAGCGGGAGGGCTCCGCACAGATACGCAGTATTTT.

This chain connects TRBV7-3 to TRBJ2-5, with TRBD1 as a possible D gene (6 bases). Germline CDR1 and CDR2: SGHTA and FQGTGA. With 2 bases removed from V and 3 bases from J, the gap between germline ends came to 25 bases. The CDR3 spans 19 residues. CDR3 sequence (DNA): TGTGCCAGCAGCTTACCAACAAGACTGACAACAGGGCTAAAAGAGACCCAGTACTTC. This gives the protein CASSLPTRLTTGLKETQYF.

The chain combines TRBV5-6 with TRBJ2-1; D ambiguous. V lost 0 bases and J lost 8, with 6 bases in between. The CDR3 spans 12 residues. Germline V CDR1 and CDR2: SGHDT, YYEEEE. This chain's CDR3 is CASSLDRDEQFF. The CDR3 coding sequence is TGTGCCAGCAGCTTGGACCGGGATGAGCAGTTCTTC.

This sequence joins TRBV7-8 and TRBJ2-3; 13 bases are shared with TRBD2. This CDR3 region has 17 residues. After removal of 1 base from V and 8 bases from J, the junction contained 9 bases not matched to a gene. Germline values: CDR1 SGHVS, CDR2 FQNEAQ. CDR3 coding DNA: TGTGCCAGCAGCTTAGGGACTAGCGGGAGATCGCTCTCTACGCAGTATTTT. Encoded protein: CASSLGTSGRSLSTQYF.

The gene calls are TRBV27 and TRBJ2-6; 14 bases line up with TRBD2. Germline values: CDR1 MNHEY, CDR2 SMNVEV (reference sequence). The CDR3 length is 17 residues. V lost 4 bases and J lost 2; bases outside the gene matches: 1. This CDR3 is CASSWTSGRPGANVLTF. The CDR3 DNA reads as TGTGCCAGCAGTTGGACTAGCGGGAGGCCTGGGGCCAACGTCCTGACTTTC.

The J gene is TRBJ1-2, the V gene TRBV28; a weak D match, TRBD1 (6 bases). The germline gives CDR1 MDHEN, CDR2 SYDVKM. With 4 bases removed from V and 2 bases from J, the gap between germline ends came to 14 bases. The CDR3 totals 15 residues. CDR3 sequence reads: CASSSTWDTNYGYTF. CDR3 nucleotide sequence: TGTGCCAGCAGTTCCACCTGGGACACCAACTATGGCTACACCTTC.

This chain uses TRBV5-4 with TRBJ2-1; D is unclear. Trimming left V 0 bases short and J 9 bases short, with 10 bases between. This CDR3 is built from 13 residues. Germline CDR1 SGHNT, CDR2 YYREEE (reference sequence). CDR3 sequence reads: CASSLDDSREQFF. The DNA of the CDR3 is TGTGCCAGCAGCTTGGATGATAGTCGTGAGCAGTTCTTC.